This T cell receptor (beta chain) was sequenced during a study of somatic mutations in cytotoxic T cells in rheumatoid arthritis. Profiling relied on immunoSEQ multiplex PCR, and the TCRdb table lists in-frame clones only, not all of them. The profile covers about 20,000 clones, with under 85% appearing a single time and around an eighth taken by the ten largest. This CDR3 region has 16 residues. Trimming took 1 base from V and 2 from J, leaving 12 bases between them. Germline V CDR1 and CDR2: SGDLS, YYNGEE. This clone was observed once. Sequencing was carried out using CD8+ T cells sorted from blood. The chain has TRBV9 and TRBJ2-2, with D perhaps TRBD1 or TRBD2 (5 bases each). This TCR derives from an adult with rheumatoid arthritis. This chain's CDR3 is CASSVHRGENTGELFF. CDR3 nucleotide sequence: TGTGCCAGCAGCGTACACAGAGGGGAAAACACCGGGGAGCTGTTTTTT.